Below are 32 T cell receptor beta chains sequenced from a single sample in a study of low-dose radiotherapy and immunotherapy resistance in tumors. Time point noted: after trial treatment. Treatment: LDRT plus nivolumab, ipilimumab, low-dose cyclophosphamide and aspirin (RACIN trial). Alpha and beta chains were covered, as first-strand cDNA relied on TRAV- and TRBV-specific primers. TCR amplification involved 20 to 25 PCR cycles with a constant-region primer and V-primer adapter. TCRdb itself ran the reads through MiXCR, one entry per CDR3 protein. This table holds under 90,000 distinct CDR3 sequences, less than 20% found once. Here the sequenced sample was PBMCs, taken after low-dose radiotherapy plus immunotherapy. These receptors all come from a male donor with prostate cancer.

Many counts were recorded for this clonotype. V usage is TRBV30 and J usage is TRBJ2-7, with a tentative D call TRBD1 (5 bases). V was pared by 0 bases and J by 7 bases, with 13 bases between. This CDR3 has 13 residues. Germline-derived CDR1 and CDR2 are GTSNPN and SVGIG (reference sequence). CDR3 residues: CAWSVDSQGEQYF. The CDR3 coding sequence is TGTGCCTGGAGTGTTGACAGCCAAGGGGAGCAGTACTTC.

This clonotype was seen ten or more times. The J gene is TRBJ2-1, the V gene TRBV7-9, with 13 bases fitting TRBD2. The V gene end was trimmed by 8 bases and the J gene end by 9 bases; junction bases not matched to a gene: 7. The germline gives CDR1 SEHNR, CDR2 FQNEAQ (reference sequence). CDR3 length: 14 residues. Written as DNA, the CDR3 is TGTGCCAGCCAGGGGACTAGCGGGATGGGTGAGCAGTTCTTC. Translating it yields CASQGTSGMGEQFF.

This clonotype has at least ten counts. The germline gene is not matched at one end of the junction; a read error may be the cause. V gene TRBV5-1 combines with J gene TRBJ2-2; unclear D gene. Germline CDR1 SGHRS, CDR2 YFSETQ. The CDR3 is 13 residues long. CDR3 in amino acids: CASSSRNTGELFF. CDR3 nucleotides: TGTGCCAGCAGCTCGCGGAACACCGGGGAGCTGTTTTTT. Drawing the rest from reference TRBV5-1 and TRBJ2-2, the complete variable domain is KAGVTQTPRYLIKTRGQQVTLSCSPISGHRSVSWYQQTPGQGLQFLFEYFSETQRNKGNFPGRFSGRQFSNSRSEMNVSTLELGDSALYLCASSSRNTGELFFGEGSRLTVL.

The rearrangement uses TRBV9 and TRBJ2-1; D is possibly TRBD2 (6 bases). V was clipped by 3 bases and J by 2 bases, with 12 bases between them. Germline-derived CDR1 and CDR2 are SGDLS and YYNGEE. The CDR3 runs to 15 residues. The CDR3 DNA is TGTGCCAGCAGCGCATCTGGGGGGACCTACAATGAGCAGTTCTTC. It translates to CASSASGGTYNEQFF.

This clonotype is medium-sized (0.01 to 0.1%). The chain combines TRBV29-1 with TRBJ2-3; 8 bases match TRBD1. Trimming took 6 bases from V and 4 from J; bases not matched to a gene: 12. The CDR3 spans 15 residues. CDR1 is SQVTM, CDR2 ANQGSEA, per germline. This chain's CDR3 is CSVPPLDRVSDTQYF. CDR3 DNA: TGCAGCGTGCCGCCGTTGGACAGGGTGTCAGATACGCAGTATTTT.

This clonotype was seen more than once but under ten times. The CDR3 is CASGYRRLNTEAFF. The CDR3 coding sequence is TGTGCCAGCGGTTACAGGCGATTGAACACTGAAGCTTTCTTT. The V gene is TRBV27, the J gene TRBJ1-1; tentative D call: TRBD1 (5 bases). V lost 8 bases, J lost 0 bases, and 13 bases lay in between. The V gene's germline CDR1 is MNHEY and CDR2 SMNVEV (reference sequence). The CDR3 is 14 amino acids.

This clonotype was counted many times. The chain is built from TRBV4-3 and TRBJ2-2; D not certain. Germline CDR1 and CDR2: LGHNA and YSLEER. The V end lost 1 base, the J end lost 0 bases, and 3 bases lay between the germline ends. CDR3 size: 14 residues. DNA for the CDR3: TGCGCCAGCAGCCAAGCGACGAACACCGGGGAGCTGTTTTTT. This translates into CASSQATNTGELFF.

This clonotype was seen many times. V gene TRBV25-1 combines with J gene TRBJ1-1, with 9 positions matching TRBD1. The germline CDR1 and CDR2 sequences are MGHDK and SYGVNS. With 6 bases clipped from V and 8 bases from J, the junction kept 10 bases outside the gene matches. The CDR3 extends over 14 amino acids. CDR3 DNA sequence: TGTGCCAGCAGGAGGGGGACAGGGTCGGAGGAAGCTTTCTTT. Protein sequence: CASRRGTGSEEAFF.

This clonotype was counted at least ten times. This rearrangement joins TRBV6-2 or TRBV6-3 to TRBJ2-7; D call uncertain. The length of the CDR3 is 15 residues. The V gene lost 0 bases and the J gene lost 0 bases, with 9 bases spanning the gap. The V gene's germline CDR1 is MNHEY and CDR2 SVGEGT. The CDR3 loop reads CASSYSTESSYEQYF. In DNA form, the CDR3 reads TGTGCCAGCAGTTACTCTACGGAGAGCTCCTACGAGCAGTACTTC.

This clonotype was counted many times. The V and J genes are TRBV9 and TRBJ2-3, with 8 bases lining up with TRBD2. Per germline, CDR1 SGDLS and CDR2 YYNGEE. The CDR3 is made up of 17 amino acids. Unmatched junction bases numbered 14, after V lost 4 bases and J lost 4 bases. This CDR3 reads CASSPRLGSGIPDTQYF. CDR3 nucleotides: TGTGCCAGCAGCCCTCGTCTGGGTAGCGGGATCCCAGATACGCAGTATTTT.

About this clonotype: One junction end does not reproduce the germline sequence, and a read error may be involved. The genes are TRBV4-3 and TRBJ2-3, with 13 bases identical to TRBD2. Germline V gives CDR1 LGHNA, CDR2 YSLEER. The CDR3 extends over 14 amino acids. The CDR3 sequence is CDSSRTSGGDTQYF. In nucleotides, the CDR3 is TGCGACAGCAGCCGGACTAGCGGGGGCGATACGCAGTATTTT.

This clonotype was observed at least ten times. The rearrangement uses TRBV27 and TRBJ1-3; D not certain. Germline V gene data show CDR1 as MNHEY and CDR2 as SMNVEV (reference sequence). The V end lost 8 bases, the J end lost 2 bases, and 16 bases lay between the germline ends. There are 15 residues in the CDR3. As DNA, the CDR3 is TGTGCCAGCCGTCCTGGTGGTACCACTGGAAACACCATATATTTT. Its translation: CASRPGGTTGNTIYF.

CDR3 DNA: TGTGCCACCAGCACCAGAAGGGGCAATGAGCAGTTCTTC. As protein: CATSTRRGNEQFF. The rearrangement uses TRBV15 and TRBJ2-1; weak D call: TRBD1 (5 bases). Germline loops: CDR1 LNHNV, CDR2 YYDKDF (reference sequence). The CDR3 is 13 residues long. V was shortened by 4 bases and J by 6 bases, with 10 bases between the two germline ends. The whole variable domain, filled in from reference TRBV15 and TRBJ2-1, reads DAMVIQNPRYQVTQFGKPVTLSCSQTLNHNVMYWYQQKSSQAPKLLFHYYDKDFNNEADTPDNFQSRRPNTSFCFLDIRSPGLGDTAMYLCATSTRRGNEQFFGPGTRLTVL.

This clonotype was picked up many times. The chain uses TRBV7-9 and TRBJ2-3; TRBD2 aligns across 8 bases. Germline V CDR1 and CDR2: SEHNR, FQNEAQ (reference sequence). The length of the CDR3 is 16 residues. Trimming cost V 6 bases and J 1 base; bases outside gene matches: 9. CDR3 sequence reads: CASRPRRAGGTDTQYF. DNA of the CDR3: TGTGCCAGCAGACCTAGAAGAGCGGGGGGCACAGATACGCAGTATTTT.

This clonotype was picked up a small number of times. V and J are TRBV30 and TRBJ2-1; no reliable D call. The germline gives CDR1 GTSNPN, CDR2 SVGIG (reference sequence). Trimming left V 0 bases short and J 6 bases short, with 15 bases between. The CDR3 has 15 residues. CDR3 bases: TGTGCCTGGAGTGTCGGAAGATGGGCCTCCAATGAGCAGTTCTTC. Protein sequence: CAWSVGRWASNEQFF.

This clonotype was counted at least ten times. The chain links TRBV2 to TRBJ2-3; the match to TRBD2 covers 9 bases. This CDR3 contains 19 residues. From germline, CDR1 is SNHLY and CDR2 FYNNEI. Trimming removed 6 bases from V and 0 bases from J; junction bases left unmatched: 16. The CDR3 spells CASRGVIGGRAMSTDTQYF. Here the CDR3 DNA reads TGTGCCAGCAGGGGGGTTATAGGCGGGAGGGCCATGAGCACAGATACGCAGTATTTT.

This clonotype was recorded many times. V is TRBV25-1 and J is TRBJ2-1, with D maybe TRBD1 (5 bases). CDR3 length: 16 residues. The V end lost 1 base, the J end lost 12 bases, and 22 bases lay between the germline ends. From germline, CDR1 is MGHDK and CDR2 SYGVNS. CDR3 in amino acids: CASSESSRDATMRQFF. The CDR3 DNA follows: TGTGCCAGCAGTGAATCGTCCAGGGATGCGACAATGAGGCAGTTCTTC.

This clonotype came up many times. The J gene is TRBJ1-3, the V gene TRBV10-3; the D is unclear. The CDR3 is 16 amino acids. Trimming cost V 6 bases and J 0 bases, with 15 bases left between them. Per germline, CDR1 ENHRY and CDR2 SYGVKD. Here the CDR3 DNA reads TGTGCCATCAGCCCTTTAAGTAGAGCCTCTGGAAACACCATATATTTT. Translated, it gives CAISPLSRASGNTIYF.

The V call is TRBV10-3, the J call TRBJ2-7; D is perhaps TRBD2 (7 bases). Germline loops: CDR1 ENHRY, CDR2 SYGVKD. V was trimmed by 4 bases and J by 4 bases, leaving 14 bases between them. CDR3 size: 14 residues. The CDR3: CAISARGGSYEQYF. CDR3 coding DNA: TGTGCCATCAGTGCCAGGGGAGGGTCGTACGAGCAGTACTTC.

In its sample, this clonotype was seen many times. V and J are TRBV4-2 and TRBJ1-2; D unresolved. The CDR3 length is 14 residues. Germline V CDR1 and CDR2: LGHNA, YNFKEQ. Between the trimmed V and J ends, which lost 0 bases and 2 bases, there was a span of 7 bases. As DNA, the CDR3 is TGTGCCAGCAGCCAAGATGCCGGCAACTATGGCTACACCTTC. Protein: CASSQDAGNYGYTF.

Ten or more counts support this clonotype. This chain links TRBV9 with TRBJ2-3, with a possible D match to TRBD2 (5 bases). V was shortened by 0 bases and J by 2 bases, with 10 bases between the two germline ends. The CDR3 has 15 amino acids. Per the germline V gene, CDR1 is SGDLS and CDR2 is YYNGEE. This CDR3 reads CASSVGGSPTDTQYF. CDR3 bases: TGTGCCAGCAGCGTAGGAGGGAGCCCCACAGATACGCAGTATTTT.

The J gene is TRBJ1-2, the V gene TRBV20-1; 8 bases line up with TRBD1. The germline V gene encodes CDR1 DFQATT and CDR2 SNEGSKA (reference sequence). This CDR3 has 13 residues. V lost 5 bases, J lost 3 bases, and 5 bases stayed unmatched. The CDR3 DNA is TGCAGTGCTCATACAGGGGGTTACTATGGCTACACCTTC. Protein sequence: CSAHTGGYYGYTF.

In this sample, this clonotype turned up many times. The chain uses TRBV7-2 and TRBJ1-3; D is uncertain. V was pared by 1 base and J by 0 bases, with 7 bases between. CDR3 length: 15 residues. Per the germline V gene, CDR1 is SGHTA and CDR2 is FQGNSA. CDR3 residues: CASSLVSSSGNTIYF. The DNA of the CDR3 is TGTGCCAGCAGCTTAGTCAGTAGCTCTGGAAACACCATATATTTT.

This clonotype was detected ten times or more. The rearrangement joins TRBV6-4 to TRBJ2-7, with 9 nucleotides matching TRBD2. The CDR3 sequence is 20 residues long. Unmatched junction bases numbered 19, after V lost 3 bases and J lost 1 base. Germline values: CDR1 MRHNA, CDR2 SNTAGT. The CDR3 spells CASSEVLGLASTVWSYEQYF. Written as DNA, the CDR3 is TGTGCCAGCAGTGAGGTACTGGGACTAGCCAGTACGGTGTGGTCCTACGAGCAGTACTTC.

This clonotype was counted many times. The rearrangement joins TRBV7-9 to TRBJ2-3; possible D gene TRBD1, 6 bases. V was pared by 3 bases and J by 13 bases, with 17 bases between. The CDR3 consists of 13 residues. CDR1 and CDR2 from the germline V gene are SEHNR and FQNEAQ (reference sequence). CDR3 protein: CASSFIPDRKEYF. The CDR3 bases are TGTGCCAGCAGCTTTATACCCGACAGGAAAGAGTATTTT.

This clonotype was observed at least ten times. The gene calls are TRBV12-3 or TRBV12-4 and TRBJ2-5; the match to TRBD1 covers 9 bases. Trimming took 5 bases from V and 4 from J; bases not matched to a gene: 5. The CDR3 loop spans 14 amino acids. The CDR3 spells CASSPTGGGETQYF. Written as DNA, the CDR3 is TGTGCCAGCAGTCCTACAGGGGGCGGAGAGACCCAGTACTTC.

This clonotype was seen repeatedly, ten times or more. The chain links TRBV7-9 to TRBJ2-3, with TRBD2 matching over 7 bases. CDR3 length: 14 amino acids. Germline-derived CDR1 and CDR2 are SEHNR and FQNEAQ (reference sequence). V dropped 7 bases and J dropped 2; count of bases not matched to a gene: 6. The CDR3 loop reads CASTNSGPTDTQYF. The DNA for the CDR3 is TGTGCCAGCACCAATAGCGGGCCCACAGATACGCAGTATTTT.

At least ten counts were recorded for this clonotype. The J gene is TRBJ1-5, the V gene TRBV19; a possible D gene is TRBD1 (5 bases). Germline V gives CDR1 LNHDA, CDR2 SQIVND (reference sequence). Trimming pared 3 bases from V and 2 bases from J, leaving 11 bases between. There are 15 residues in the CDR3. The CDR3 DNA reads TGTGCCAGTAGTATCGAAGGGACGGGCAATCAGCCCCAGCATTTT. It is translated as CASSIEGTGNQPQHF.

This clonotype turned up a few times. A read error may explain this, as a much larger clone is one base away. This chain uses TRBV12-3 or TRBV12-4 with TRBJ2-1; D not resolved. CDR3 size: 16 residues. The V gene lost 4 bases and the J gene lost 2 bases, with 15 bases spanning the gap. For the CDR3, the DNA is TGTGCCAGCAGTTCCATTAGGGAACAAGCCTACAATGAGCAGTTCTTC. Translated: CASSSIREQAYNEQFF.

This clonotype was recorded at least ten times. The genes are TRBV5-1 and TRBJ2-1; TRBD2 matches at 8 bases. J gave up 3 bases and V 2 bases, and 4 bases lay outside the gene matches. The CDR3 extends over 15 amino acids. Germline CDR1 and CDR2: SGHRS and YFSETQ. For the CDR3, the DNA is TGCGCCAGCAGCTTTAGCGGGATCGACTACAATGAGCAGTTCTTC. Translating it yields CASSFSGIDYNEQFF.

This clonotype has a count of ten or more. The rearrangement uses TRBV20-1 and TRBJ2-2, with a possible D match to TRBD1 (6 bases). V lost 3 bases, J lost 1 base, and 9 bases lay in between. This CDR3 has 14 residues. CDR1 is DFQATT, CDR2 SNEGSKA, per germline (reference sequence). CDR3 region: CSASPGVNTGELFF. The CDR3 DNA is TGCAGTGCTAGTCCAGGGGTGAACACCGGGGAGCTGTTTTTT.

This clonotype was detected ten times or more. This chain links TRBV11-2 with TRBJ2-2; D might be TRBD1 (5 bases). The V gene's germline CDR1 is SGHAT and CDR2 FQNNGV. V was trimmed by 0 bases and J by 6 bases, leaving 14 bases between them. This CDR3 comprises 16 residues. The CDR3 DNA reads TGTGCCAGCAGCTTAGATCGTCAGGGAAAGGCCGGGGAGCTGTTTTTT. Amino acid sequence: CASSLDRQGKAGELFF.